This TCR beta chain was captured in a study of radiotherapy plus CTLA-4 blockade in lung cancer. Overall study: There were objective responses in 18% of patients, and around 31% had disease control.

Sequencing was performed with immunoSEQ multiplex PCR; in TCRdb, only in-frame clones are kept and a portion is missing. The repertoire holds tens of thousands of clones, with around 78% as singletons. There are a few counts of this clone. The germline V and J ends were trimmed by 4 bases and 4 bases, with 18 bases remaining between them. This CDR3 contains 15 residues. The sample here was peripheral blood, taken from a patient treated with radiotherapy plus ipilimumab. The V call is TRBV5-7, the J call TRBJ2-7, with D possibly matching TRBD1 (5 bases). TRBV5-7 is known as an ORF, though its function is uncertain. The source is a human donor with non-small cell lung cancer who had a partial response to radiotherapy plus ipilimumab. Some clones in this sample may be carry-over from other donors' samples. The DNA of the CDR3 is TGTGCCAGCAGCCTCTACGACAGTCTGGTATACGAGCAGTACTTC. Amino acid sequence: CASSLYDSLVYEQYF.